Listed here are 15 T cell receptor beta chains from one sample, sequenced in a study of T cell responses to AZD1222 COVID-19 vaccine. The repertoire was sequenced with immunoSEQ multiplex PCR; TCRdb's copy has only in-frame clones and lacks some. The sample records 150,000 to 200,000 clones, almost 95% being singletons. Sample: peripheral blood, taken on day 0 of AZD1222 vaccination. These receptors all stem from an adult in good health.

This chain connects TRBV30 to TRBJ1-5, with 7 bases matching TRBD1. The germline V gene has CDR1 GTSNPN and CDR2 SVGIG (reference sequence). The CDR3 runs 13 residues. Trimming cost V 5 bases and J 7 bases; bases outside gene matches: 8. The CDR3 nucleotides read TGTGCCTGGGGACAGGCGGGGGGGCAGCCCCAGCATTTT. Its translation: CAWGQAGGQPQHF.

V gene TRBV3-1 (or the pseudogene TRBV3-2) combines with J gene TRBJ2-3; 8 bases match TRBD2. The J segment lost 6 bases and the V segment lost 2 bases, leaving 7 bases of the junction unmatched. This CDR3 comprises 15 residues. Germline CDR1 is LGHDT and CDR2 is YNNKEL (reference sequence). CDR3 DNA: TGTGCCAGCAGCCAACTGCTAGCGGGCGCTGATACGCAGTATTTT. Its translation is CASSQLLAGADTQYF.

This clone has a single count. The chain couples TRBV5-1 to TRBJ1-1, with D unresolved. CDR1 and CDR2 (germline): SGHRS, YFSETQ. This CDR3 has 14 residues. V was pared by 3 bases and J by 0 bases, with 9 bases between. CDR3 sequence reads: CASSSVGMNTEAFF. The CDR3 DNA sequence: TGCGCCAGCAGCTCGGTAGGGATGAACACTGAAGCTTTCTTT.

The count of this clone is one. The CDR3: CASSMSAGGRGADTQYF. CDR3 nucleotide sequence: TGTGCCAGTAGTATGAGTGCGGGGGGCCGTGGGGCAGATACGCAGTATTTT. The V call is TRBV19, the J call TRBJ2-3, with 8 bases lining up with TRBD2. V lost 3 bases and J lost 4; bases outside the gene matches: 12. CDR3 length: 17 amino acids. Germline V lookup: CDR1 LNHDA, CDR2 SQIVND (reference sequence). The full variable domain, its missing parts supplied by reference TRBV19 and TRBJ2-3, is DGGITQSPKYLFRKEGQNVTLSCEQNLNHDAMYWYRQDPGQGLRLIYYSQIVNDFQKGDIAEGYSVSREKKESFPLTVTSAQKNPTAFYLCASSMSAGGRGADTQYFGPGTRLTVL.

This chain links TRBV27 with TRBJ2-3; possible D gene TRBD2, 7 bases. Trimming took off 8 bases at V and 3 bases at J, with 12 bases between the two ends. CDR3 length: 13 residues. Germline V gene sequence: CDR1 MNHEY, CDR2 SMNVEV (reference sequence). CDR3 loop: CASGGGRTDTQYF. CDR3 coding DNA: TGTGCCAGCGGGGGGGGCCGGACAGATACGCAGTATTTT.

The V call is TRBV29-1, the J call TRBJ1-2; possible D gene TRBD1, 5 bases. From germline, CDR1 is SQVTM and CDR2 ANQGSEA. CDR3 length: 13 amino acids. V lost 3 bases to trimming and J lost 4 bases, with 12 bases between them. The CDR3 DNA sequence: TGCAGCGTTGAGGAGGGGACGACCTATGGCTACACCTTC. The encoded protein is CSVEEGTTYGYTF.

CDR3 DNA sequence: TGCAGCGTTGATGGGCCGTCGAGGTATGGCTACACCTTC. Translating gives CSVDGPSRYGYTF. The V call is TRBV29-1, the J call TRBJ1-2; D unclear. Trimming shortened V by 3 bases and J by 5 bases, and 13 bases separated the two germline ends. There are 13 residues in the CDR3. Germline CDR1 reads SQVTM; CDR2 reads ANQGSEA.

The chain uses TRBV28 and TRBJ1-2; D gene uncertain. Trimming took off 8 bases at V and 8 bases at J, with 15 bases between the two ends. The CDR3 runs 12 residues. Per germline, CDR1 MDHEN and CDR2 SYDVKM. This CDR3 is CASLGSAGGYTF. The CDR3 nucleotides are TGTGCCAGCTTGGGGTCGGCGGGGGGCTACACCTTC.

As DNA, the CDR3 is TGCGCCAGCAGTGAGGGGTTCATGAACACTGAAGCTTTCTTT. Translated: CASSEGFMNTEAFF. The gene calls are TRBV10-1 and TRBJ1-1, with D uncertain. Looked up from germline, CDR1 is WNHNN and CDR2 is SYGVQD (reference sequence). The CDR3 has 14 residues. With 2 bases removed from V and 0 bases from J, the gap between germline ends came to 7 bases.

The chain has TRBV9 and TRBJ1-3; 7 positions agree with TRBD1. The germline V gene encodes CDR1 SGDLS and CDR2 YYNGEE. V was clipped by 3 bases and J by 8 bases; unmatched bases: 11. The CDR3 extends over 15 amino acids. The chain's CDR3 is CASSDRGLTSHTIYF. Written as DNA, the CDR3 is TGTGCCAGCAGCGACAGGGGACTGACCTCTCACACCATATATTTT. The full variable domain, its missing parts supplied by reference TRBV9 and TRBJ1-3, is DSGVTQTPKHLITATGQRVTLRCSPRSGDLSVYWYQQSLDQGLQFLIQYYNGEERAKGNILERFSAQQFPDLHSELNLSSLELGDSALYFCASSDRGLTSHTIYFGEGSWLTVV.

The genes are TRBV9 and TRBJ2-2; 9 bases fit TRBD1. The V and J ends lost 5 bases and 5 bases, in that order; junction bases with no gene match: 7. CDR1 is SGDLS, CDR2 YYNGEE, per germline. This CDR3 has 15 amino acids. CDR3: CASRPTGGETGELFF. CDR3 bases: TGTGCCAGCAGACCAACAGGGGGCGAAACCGGGGAGCTGTTTTTT.

This chain joins TRBV6-4 and TRBJ1-1; 8 bases map to TRBD1. The CDR3 has 15 amino acids. Germline V gives CDR1 MRHNA, CDR2 SNTAGT. Unmatched junction bases numbered 7, after V lost 3 bases and J lost 4 bases. CDR3 protein: CASSDTDRAGTEAFF. In DNA, the CDR3 is TGTGCCAGCAGTGATACGGACAGGGCGGGCACTGAAGCTTTCTTT.

This chain connects TRBV6-1 to TRBJ2-7; TRBD2 matches 14 bases. The CDR3 runs to 17 residues. V was pared by 3 bases and J by 2 bases, with 6 bases of the junction left unmatched. Germline assignment: CDR1 MNHNS and CDR2 SASEGT. CDR3 protein: CASSEGTSGSGAYEQYF. In nucleotides, the CDR3 is TGTGCCAGCAGTGAGGGGACTAGCGGGAGTGGAGCCTACGAGCAGTACTTC.

V usage is TRBV9 and J usage is TRBJ2-3, with D unclear. The CDR3 covers 14 residues. V was clipped by 0 bases and J by 6 bases, with 11 bases between them. Germline V gene lookup returns CDR1 SGDLS and CDR2 YYNGEE. The CDR3 sequence is CASSVASAVDTQYF. In DNA form, the CDR3 reads TGTGCCAGCAGCGTAGCTTCGGCTGTGGATACGCAGTATTTT.

The chain couples TRBV9 to TRBJ2-2; TRBD2 matches 13 bases. The germline V gene encodes CDR1 SGDLS and CDR2 YYNGEE. The CDR3 loop spans 18 amino acids. With 4 bases clipped from V and 5 bases from J, the junction kept 11 bases outside the gene matches. The CDR3 here is CASSTVGLAGARTGELFF. CDR3 DNA: TGTGCCAGCAGCACCGTCGGACTAGCGGGAGCCCGGACCGGGGAGCTGTTTTTT. Based on the CDR3 plus reference TRBV9 and TRBJ2-2, the full variable domain is DSGVTQTPKHLITATGQRVTLRCSPRSGDLSVYWYQQSLDQGLQFLIQYYNGEERAKGNILERFSAQQFPDLHSELNLSSLELGDSALYFCASSTVGLAGARTGELFFGEGSRLTVL.